This TCR beta chain was observed in a study of patients and donors after allogeneic stem cell transplantation. The germline gives CDR1 KGHSH, CDR2 LQKENI. Trimming removed 1 base from V and 1 base from J, with 10 bases in between. This CDR3 is built from 15 residues. Each CDR3 protein is one row after TCRdb ran MiXCR on the RT-PCR reads. The data contain about a million distinct CDR3 sequences, 18% of them singletons. Sequenced material: blood, either unsorted or a sorted T cell fraction (not recorded which). This clonotype was sampled from a human donor who was either an allogeneic HSCT recipient or a stem cell or donor lymphocyte infusion donor (not recorded which). It is not recorded whose cells these are; they may come from a transplant donor. The gene calls are TRBV18 and TRBJ1-1; D uncertain. The CDR3 is CASSPRKGSNTEAFF. Here the CDR3 DNA reads TGTGCCAGCTCACCACGAAAGGGTTCGAACACTGAAGCTTTCTTT.